This T cell receptor (beta chain) is from a study of T cells in Graves' hyperthyroidism and ophthalmopathy (dated by TCRdb to the late 2010s). For the study in its entirety: Peripheral blood was collected at initial diagnosis, before any treatment. Following sampling, methimazole starting at 30 mg daily was given to hyperthyroidism patients, and high-dose intravenous methylprednisolone was given to ophthalmopathy patients. The 80 to 100 discovery patients were randomly divided into training and test sets at a 7:3 ratio. In addition, the study compared T-cell repertoires in thyroid tissue and in blood from a handful of Graves' hyperthyroidism patients. An independent validation cohort of fewer than 20 hyperthyroidism patients and about 15 patients who later progressed to ophthalmopathy tested prospective prediction of ophthalmopathy. To identify TCR V-J signatures that set the groups apart, the researchers used a discovery cohort of 90 to 100 patients, made up of roughly 45 with Graves' ophthalmopathy and about 60 with stable Graves' hyperthyroidism. The paper reports TCR Vbeta CDR3 sequencing of 130 to 150 peripheral blood samples: over 40 ophthalmopathy, under 80 hyperthyroidism and some 17 progressor patients.

Study-wide findings and limitations: In validation, the model predicted progression to ophthalmopathy with 55% to 71% sensitivity and 72% to 85% specificity, a median of around 6.6 months before onset. In cross-validation, a model built on a 13 V-J signature told ophthalmopathy apart from stable hyperthyroidism with over 85% sensitivity and roughly 81% specificity, and in testing the same model reached 80%/75%. Sample size was not statistically predetermined, and blinding of investigators to group allocation was not performed. Most expanded thyroid clonotypes (frequency above 0.001) were also detected in blood, suggesting blood repertoires may reflect thyroid immune responses.

Amplification of TCR beta CDR3 regions was carried out from RNA transcripts. For the first round of RT-PCR on the TCR CDR3, the HTBI primer set was used together with the Qiagen OneStep RT-PCR kit. Libraries were constructed in a second round of multiplex PCR, after which size selection and purification were performed. Paired-end sequencing of the libraries was performed with 100 bp reads on an Illumina HiSeq2000. The original pipeline was this. SOAPnuke was used to process the raw data, throwing out any read that contained adapters or uncalled bases, had a mean Phred below 15, or lacked an exact constant-primer or identifier match. High-quality paired reads were merged using COPE v1.2.5, and each unique nucleotide sequence was defined as a clonotype. Clonotypes were aligned to IMGT TRBV, TRBD and TRBJ reference segments using MiTCR v1.1. The analysis was restricted to V-J combinations with a frequency above 0.0001, which together covered 99.2% of the repertoires. A TCS score was defined as the ratio of F50 (clonal expansion) to E x V (chaos), with BLOSUM62-based TCRdist applied between CDR3 peptides within each V-J. Welch's t-statistics and random forest reduced roughly 530 V-J features to 13, which were used in a naive Bayes classifier (R e1071). TCRdb applied fastp at Q25 and MiXCR to the public reads, then kept only in-frame beta chains. Duplicate CDR3 protein sequences are folded into a single record with the most common DNA and genes. TCRdb, not the authors, supplied the V and J calls. In this sample the table shows roughly 420,000 distinct CDR3 sequences, approximately 13% of which occur a single time. The ten top clones hold 5% to 6% of the sample.

The germline V gene (reference sequence) specifies DFQATT as CDR1 and SNEGSKA as CDR2. Trimming leaves V shorter by 3 bases and J shorter by 0 bases, with the junction holding 9 bases beyond the gene matches. Inclusive of the bounding cysteine and phenylalanine, the CDR3 is 16 residues long. The only DNA kept is the CDR3, 48 bases in frame from the first base. Many counts were recorded for this clonotype. The target of this receptor is not known. No base quality values were provided; no much bigger clone lies one nucleotide off. Stable Graves' hyperthyroidism was defined as no progression to ophthalmopathy during 18 months of follow-up. Hyperthyroidism patients were newly diagnosed, with disease duration under 2 months, and aged 18 to 65 years. The study excluded patients with uncontrolled infections, other autoimmune diseases, pregnancy or lactation. Diagnoses relied on clinical symptoms, serum thyroxine and TRAb, thyroid ultrasound and orbital computed tomography. PBMCs were isolated from 7.5 to 10 ml of fresh peripheral blood by Ficoll-Paque density gradient centrifugation. Total RNA was extracted using Trizol reagent, and RNA quality was assessed on an Agilent 2100 Bioanalyzer.

This TCR was sampled from a woman between 18 and 30 years old with Graves' hyperthyroidism. The chain couples TRBV20-1 to TRBJ2-3, with 7 bases aligning to TRBD2. Sequencing was carried out using blood. The nucleotide sequence is TGCAGTGCTAGTAGCGGGTTTAGCGGGAGCACAGATACGCAGTATTTT. It encodes CSASSGFSGSTDTQYF.